The clone carrying this T cell receptor (beta chain) was counted ten times or more. Its cognate antigen is unknown. For the diagnoses, clinical symptoms, serum thyroxine and TRAb, thyroid ultrasound and orbital computed tomography were used. Researchers took RNA transcripts and amplified the TCR beta CDR3 regions from them. First-round RT-PCR with HTBI primers amplified the TCR CDR3 region. Via MiXCR, TCRdb re-called the multiplex PCR reads, giving one row per CDR3 protein. The table shows more than 75,000 distinct CDR3 sequences, with approximately 56% occurring only once. This CDR3 comprises 16 residues. Germline V gene lookup returns CDR1 SGHVS and CDR2 FNYEAQ. Trimming cost V 5 bases and J 0 bases; bases outside gene matches: 3. The sample comes from a study of T cells in Graves' hyperthyroidism and ophthalmopathy. Study at large: The blood sample was taken at first diagnosis, before treatment began. Findings and limits, study-wide: Through a model of 13 V-J features, ophthalmopathy was separated from stable hyperthyroidism. Clonotypes that were expanded in thyroid above 0.001 mostly appeared in blood too.

The chain is built from TRBV7-6 and TRBJ2-3; the match to TRBD2 covers 12 bases. Sequencing was done on a sample of blood. The source is a woman between 35 and 50 years old with Graves' hyperthyroidism. The CDR3 DNA is TGTGCCAGCAGCCCAGGGACTAGCGGGAGCACAGATACGCAGTATTTT. Amino acids: CASSPGTSGSTDTQYF.